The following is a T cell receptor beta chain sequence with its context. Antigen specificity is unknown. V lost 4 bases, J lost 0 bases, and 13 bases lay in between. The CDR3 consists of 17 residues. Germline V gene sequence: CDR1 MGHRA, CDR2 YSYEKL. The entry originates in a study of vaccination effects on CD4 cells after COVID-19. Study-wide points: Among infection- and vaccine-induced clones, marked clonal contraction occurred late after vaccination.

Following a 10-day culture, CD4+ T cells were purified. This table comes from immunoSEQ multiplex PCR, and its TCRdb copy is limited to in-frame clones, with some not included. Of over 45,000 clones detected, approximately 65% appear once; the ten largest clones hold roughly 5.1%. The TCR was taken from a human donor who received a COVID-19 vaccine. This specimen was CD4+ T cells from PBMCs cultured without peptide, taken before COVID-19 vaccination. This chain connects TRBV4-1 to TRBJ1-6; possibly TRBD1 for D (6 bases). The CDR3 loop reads CASSPWTASSYNSPLHF. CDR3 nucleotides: TGCGCCAGCAGCCCCTGGACAGCCAGCTCCTATAATTCACCCCTCCACTTT.